The TCR beta chain described here comes from a study of shared clonotypes between healthy human individuals. Points from the study as a whole: When naive CD4 clonotypes were compared across four donors, around 5% were shared.

Germline CDR1 reads MNHEY; CDR2 reads SMNVEV (reference sequence). This CDR3 is built from 13 residues. Trimming left V 3 bases short and J 3 bases short, with 8 bases between. This clone was detected a few times. Its antigen is as yet unknown. Sequencing was performed with immunoSEQ multiplex PCR; in TCRdb, only in-frame clones are kept and a portion is missing. The sample includes approximately 980,000 clones, over 75% seen only once; the top ten take approximately 1.5%. The TCR comes from a man younger than 35 in good health. The specimen sequenced was memory CD4+ T cells sorted from blood. As for subset: CD45RA-negative fraction. V and J are TRBV27 and TRBJ2-5; possible D gene TRBD2, 5 bases. CDR3 loop: CASSFSSEETQYF. The CDR3 DNA reads TGTGCCAGCAGTTTTAGTAGCGAAGAGACCCAGTACTTC.